The T cell receptor beta chain under discussion was sequenced for a study of identical twins (dated by TCRdb to the mid-2010s). Regarding the study in general: To test whether fetal clonotypes persist, this study deep-sequenced TCR alpha and beta repertoires from monozygotic twins, from unrelated adults of various ages, and from cord blood. To rule out contamination, replicate twin experiments were performed at different times with different library preparation protocols.

The method behind the library was 5' RACE. TCRdb lists the instrument as Illumina HiSeq 2000. A universal primer binding site was added through template switching, and the final cDNA carried a unique molecular identifier so that TCR cDNA molecules could be counted accurately. First-strand cDNA for TCR alpha and beta chains was synthesized from specific primers in the conserved constant-segment region. To control for contamination, each cDNA library was double barcoded with a SMART-Mk sample barcode plus Illumina barcodes. TruSeq adapter sequences, together with Illumina sample barcodes, were added in two successive PCR steps. TCR alpha and beta cDNA libraries were sequenced on the Illumina HiSeq platform with custom primers. The source study handled its data this way. Unique molecular identifiers were extracted from raw reads with MiGEC, and CDR3 positions were determined with MiXCR. For each individual, recombination models were inferred using an EM algorithm with the repgenHMM and IGoR tools. The tcR package in R was used for shared clonotype analysis, with sharing normalized by the product of cloneset sizes. To study raw recombination free of thymic and clonal selection effects, out-of-frame nonproductive sequences were analyzed. TCRdb handled the public reads itself, with Q25 trimming in fastp and clone calling in MiXCR, and kept productive beta chains. Each entry merges the rows of one CDR3 protein and shows their most common DNA and genes. It is TCRdb's table, rather than the study itself, that gives the V and J calls and clone size. The sample data list under 900,000 distinct CDR3 sequences, and 9% to 15% of these were observed just once. The top ten hold about 1.6% of the sample.

The junction shows trimming of 0 bases on V and 2 bases on J, plus 20 bases between the germline ends. From the cysteine through the phenylalanine, the CDR3 covers 19 amino acids. CDR3 DNA is the only sequence kept; it has 57 bases, read in frame from the first base. From a lookup of the germline V gene, CDR1 and CDR2 are KGHDR and SFDVKD. Every donor was a healthy Caucasian. Three pairs of female monozygotic twins, all aged roughly 18 to 29 years, were included in the twin cohort. RNA for TCR libraries was isolated from peripheral blood mononuclear cells. This clonotype was observed a handful of times. Its antigen is unknown. Base qualities were left out, and no much larger clone turns up one base away. Study-level results and caveats: Recombination models systematically underestimated out-of-frame TCR alpha sharing in monozygotic twins but agreed with sharing between unrelated individuals. Because the same donors could not be followed over many years, conclusions were based on cross-sectional statistical analysis. Invariant T cells such as MAIT and iNKT could partly confound zero-insertion analyses, although diverse VJ usage argued against such confounding for most clonotypes. Fewer insertions were carried by abundant cord blood beta clonotypes; a weaker similar trend was observed in young adult naive repertoires, while no such trend was observed in memory repertoires. Compared with coincidental sharing between unrelated individuals, out-of-frame TCR alpha sequences shared between twins showed an excess of sequences with low generation probability. The excess sharing between twins in beta out-of-frame sequences was weaker because fewer shared sequences reduced the signal-to-noise ratio.

This same sample was also part of a study on yellow fever vaccine responses in identical twins. The second study also describes: According to the authors, the vaccine-induced T cell response in identical twins seemed to be partly convergent and partly specific to each individual. In identical twins, the study followed T cell clones that responded to the vaccine with precision.

The TCR was taken from a young woman in good health. Sequenced sample: PBMCs. This receptor chain uses TRBV24-1 and TRBJ2-3; the D region is possibly TRBD1 or TRBD2, each matching across 5 bases. The nucleotide sequence is given as TGTGCCACCAGTGATTTGAATGAGGGGCAGGGTCCCGACACAGATACGCAGTATTTT. The resulting protein is CATSDLNEGQGPDTDTQYF.